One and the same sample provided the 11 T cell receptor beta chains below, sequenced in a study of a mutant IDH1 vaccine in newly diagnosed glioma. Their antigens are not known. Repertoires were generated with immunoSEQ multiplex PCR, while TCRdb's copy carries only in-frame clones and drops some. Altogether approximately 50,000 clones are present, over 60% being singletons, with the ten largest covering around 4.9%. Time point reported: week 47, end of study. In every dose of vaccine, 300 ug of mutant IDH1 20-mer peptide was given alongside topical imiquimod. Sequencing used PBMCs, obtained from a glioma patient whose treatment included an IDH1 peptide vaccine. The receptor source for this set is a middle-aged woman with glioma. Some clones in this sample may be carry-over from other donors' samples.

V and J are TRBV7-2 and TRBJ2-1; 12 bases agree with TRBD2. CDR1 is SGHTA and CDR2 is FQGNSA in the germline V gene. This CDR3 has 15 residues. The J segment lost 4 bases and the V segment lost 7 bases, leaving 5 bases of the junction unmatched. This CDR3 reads CASIVGTSGYNEQFF. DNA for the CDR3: TGTGCCAGCATCGTCGGGACTAGCGGGTACAATGAGCAGTTCTTC.

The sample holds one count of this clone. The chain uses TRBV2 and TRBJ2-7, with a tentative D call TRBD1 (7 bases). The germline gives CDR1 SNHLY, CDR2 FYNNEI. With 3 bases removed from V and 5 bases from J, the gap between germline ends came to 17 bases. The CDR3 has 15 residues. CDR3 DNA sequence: TGTGCCAGCAGTGAGGAGGGGACAGCCATCCACGAGCAGTACTTC. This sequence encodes CASSEEGTAIHEQYF.

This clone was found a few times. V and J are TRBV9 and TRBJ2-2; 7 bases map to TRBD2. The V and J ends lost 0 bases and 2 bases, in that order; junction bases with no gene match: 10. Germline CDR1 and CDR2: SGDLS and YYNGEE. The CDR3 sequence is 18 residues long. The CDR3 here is CASSVAGAGGGNTGELFF. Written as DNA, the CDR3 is TGTGCCAGCAGCGTAGCCGGGGCGGGCGGGGGAAACACCGGGGAGCTGTTTTTT.

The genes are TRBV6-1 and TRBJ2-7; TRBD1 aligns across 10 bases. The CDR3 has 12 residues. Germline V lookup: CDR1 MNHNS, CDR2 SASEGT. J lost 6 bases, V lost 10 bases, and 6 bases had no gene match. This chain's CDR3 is CAIPGTGVEQYF. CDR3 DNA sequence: TGTGCCATTCCCGGGACAGGGGTCGAGCAGTACTTC.

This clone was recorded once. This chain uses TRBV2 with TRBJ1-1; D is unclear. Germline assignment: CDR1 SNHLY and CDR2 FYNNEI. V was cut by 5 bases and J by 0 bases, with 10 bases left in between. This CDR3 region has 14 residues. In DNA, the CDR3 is TGTGCCAGCAGTCCCGGAATGGTGAACACTGAAGCTTTCTTT. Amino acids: CASSPGMVNTEAFF.

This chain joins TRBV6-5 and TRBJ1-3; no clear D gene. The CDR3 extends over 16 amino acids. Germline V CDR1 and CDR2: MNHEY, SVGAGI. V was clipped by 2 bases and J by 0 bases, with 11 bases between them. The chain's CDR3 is CASSYGIPSSGNTIYF. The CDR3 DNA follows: TGTGCCAGCAGTTACGGGATTCCCAGCTCTGGAAACACCATATATTTT.

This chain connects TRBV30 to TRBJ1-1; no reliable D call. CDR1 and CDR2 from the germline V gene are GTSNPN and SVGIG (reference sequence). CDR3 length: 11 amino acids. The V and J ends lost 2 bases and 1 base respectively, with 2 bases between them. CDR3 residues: CAWSRNTEAFF. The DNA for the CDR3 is TGTGCCTGGAGTAGGAACACTGAAGCTTTCTTT.

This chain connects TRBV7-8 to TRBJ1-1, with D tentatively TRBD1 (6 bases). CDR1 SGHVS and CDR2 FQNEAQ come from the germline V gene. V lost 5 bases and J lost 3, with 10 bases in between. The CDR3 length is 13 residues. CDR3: CASSLGGDTEAFF. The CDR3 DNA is TGTGCCAGCAGCCTAGGGGGGGACACTGAAGCTTTCTTT.

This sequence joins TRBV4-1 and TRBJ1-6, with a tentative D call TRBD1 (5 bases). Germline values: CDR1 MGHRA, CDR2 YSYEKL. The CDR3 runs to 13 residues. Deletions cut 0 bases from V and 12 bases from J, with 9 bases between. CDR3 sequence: CASSQETEQPLHF. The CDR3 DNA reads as TGCGCCAGCAGCCAAGAGACAGAGCAACCCCTCCACTTT.

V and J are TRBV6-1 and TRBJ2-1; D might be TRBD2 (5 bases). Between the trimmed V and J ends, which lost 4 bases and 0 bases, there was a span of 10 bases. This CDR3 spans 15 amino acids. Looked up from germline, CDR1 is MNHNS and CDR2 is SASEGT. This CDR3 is CASSAQRSSYNEQFF. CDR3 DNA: TGTGCCAGCAGTGCCCAGCGGAGCTCCTACAATGAGCAGTTCTTC.

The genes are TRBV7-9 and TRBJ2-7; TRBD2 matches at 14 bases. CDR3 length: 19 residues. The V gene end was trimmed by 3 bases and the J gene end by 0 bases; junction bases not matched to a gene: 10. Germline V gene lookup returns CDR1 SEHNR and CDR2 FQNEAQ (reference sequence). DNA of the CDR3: TGTGCCAGCAGCTTGACCCCGGGACTAGCGGGGGCCAGCTCCTACGAGCAGTACTTC. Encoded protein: CASSLTPGLAGASSYEQYF.